Listed below are T cell receptor beta chains from one sample, sequenced in a study of CD8 T cells in Susac syndrome. TCRdb reprocessed the immunoSEQ multiplex PCR reads via MiXCR and lists one record per CDR3 protein. The sample holds more than 95,000 distinct CDR3 sequences, 90% to 95% seen once. What was sequenced was CD8+ T cells from PBMCs. These receptors came from a human donor with Susac syndrome. CDR3s include the opening cysteine and the closing phenylalanine or tryptophan. Fields, in order: CDR3 protein, CDR3 DNA, J gene, D gene, clone size, V gene. D genes are given only for firm matches. Size is stated for part of the rows, as once, few or many counts, or as a class when the clone is expanded.

CDR3 protein: CASSQEGPWTSSGANVLTF; CDR3 DNA: TGCGCCAGCAGCCAAGAAGGTCCGTGGACTAGCTCTGGGGCCAACGTCCTGACTTTC; J gene: TRBJ2-6; D gene: TRBD2; clone size: NA; V gene: TRBV4-3
CDR3 protein: CASSLYRDRFYEQYF; CDR3 DNA: TGTGCCAGCAGCCTATACCGGGACAGGTTCTACGAGCAGTACTTC; J gene: TRBJ2-7; D gene: TRBD1; clone size: once; V gene: TRBV14
CDR3 protein: CASSKPDRGRSSGANVLTF; CDR3 DNA: TGTGCCAGCAGCAAGCCGGATCGCGGGAGGAGCTCTGGGGCCAACGTCCTGACTTTC; J gene: TRBJ2-6; D gene: NA; clone size: NA; V gene: TRBV21-1
CDR3 protein: CASSSGDYGYTF; CDR3 DNA: TGTGCCAGCTCATCAGGGGACTATGGCTACACCTTC; J gene: TRBJ1-2; D gene: NA; clone size: NA; V gene: TRBV12-3/TRBV12-4
CDR3 protein: CASSEHWTSGYNEQFF; CDR3 DNA: TGTGCCAGCAGTGAGCATTGGACTAGCGGTTACAATGAGCAGTTCTTC; J gene: TRBJ2-1; D gene: TRBD2; clone size: once; V gene: TRBV2
CDR3 protein: CASSLWGDTDTQYF; CDR3 DNA: TGCGCCAGCAGCCTCTGGGGGGACACAGATACGCAGTATTTT; J gene: TRBJ2-3; D gene: NA; clone size: NA; V gene: TRBV4-1
CDR3 protein: CASGNGGQNTGELFF; CDR3 DNA: TGTGCCAGCGGCAACGGGGGTCAGAACACCGGGGAGCTGTTTTTT; J gene: TRBJ2-2; D gene: NA; clone size: NA; V gene: TRBV7-6
CDR3 protein: CASSPQETQYF; CDR3 DNA: TGTGCCAGCAGTCCTCAAGAGACCCAGTACTTC; J gene: TRBJ2-5; D gene: NA; clone size: few; V gene: TRBV12-3/TRBV12-4
CDR3 protein: CASSYMAGGPSHEQFF; CDR3 DNA: TGTGCCAGCAGTTACATGGCGGGAGGGCCGTCTCATGAGCAGTTCTTC; J gene: TRBJ2-1; D gene: TRBD2; clone size: NA; V gene: TRBV6-7
CDR3 protein: CASSYTGTGSQDYGYTF; CDR3 DNA: TGTGCCAGCAGTTACACCGGGACAGGGAGTCAGGACTATGGCTACACCTTC; J gene: TRBJ1-2; D gene: TRBD1; clone size: once; V gene: TRBV6-5
CDR3 protein: CATSPTDGANVLTF; CDR3 DNA: TGTGCCACCAGCCCTACTGACGGGGCCAACGTCCTGACTTTC; J gene: TRBJ2-6; D gene: NA; clone size: few; V gene: TRBV15
CDR3 protein: CASSAGATSYNEQFF; CDR3 DNA: TGTGCCAGCAGCGCAGGGGCGACATCATACAATGAGCAGTTCTTC; J gene: TRBJ2-1; D gene: NA; clone size: once; V gene: TRBV9
CDR3 protein: CAWTNQFSGANVLTF; CDR3 DNA: TGTGCCTGGACCAACCAGTTCTCTGGGGCCAACGTCCTGACTTTC; J gene: TRBJ2-6; D gene: NA; clone size: NA; V gene: TRBV30
CDR3 protein: CASSSPEGWGTGYEQYF; CDR3 DNA: TGTGCCAGCAGCTCTCCCGAGGGGTGGGGGACCGGCTACGAGCAGTACTTC; J gene: TRBJ2-7; D gene: NA; clone size: NA; V gene: TRBV13
CDR3 protein: CASWALIHEQYF; CDR3 DNA: TGCGCCAGCTGGGCCCTGATCCACGAGCAGTACTTC; J gene: TRBJ2-7; D gene: NA; clone size: NA; V gene: TRBV5-1
CDR3 protein: CASSNDMDAFQPQHF; CDR3 DNA: TGTGCCAGCAGTAACGACATGGATGCGTTTCAGCCCCAGCATTTT; J gene: TRBJ1-5; D gene: NA; clone size: NA; V gene: TRBV2
CDR3 protein: CASSLSQTDRGISYEQYF; CDR3 DNA: TGTGCCAGCAGTTTATCTCAGACGGACAGGGGAATCTCCTACGAGCAGTACTTC; J gene: TRBJ2-7; D gene: TRBD1; clone size: once; V gene: TRBV27
CDR3 protein: CASSTPGGALNEQFF; CDR3 DNA: TGTGCCAGCAGTACCCCAGGGGGGGCCCTGAATGAGCAGTTCTTC; J gene: TRBJ2-1; D gene: NA; clone size: NA; V gene: TRBV27
CDR3 protein: CASSLLLAVAGSYEQYF; CDR3 DNA: TGTGCCAGCAGCTTACTCCTCGCGGTAGCGGGATCCTACGAGCAGTACTTC; J gene: TRBJ2-7; D gene: TRBD2; clone size: NA; V gene: TRBV11-2
CDR3 protein: CASSTSGRVQETQYF; CDR3 DNA: TGCGCCAGCAGCACTAGCGGGAGGGTACAAGAGACCCAGTACTTC; J gene: TRBJ2-5; D gene: TRBD2; clone size: NA; V gene: TRBV4-1
CDR3 protein: CASSDRRSYEQYF; CDR3 DNA: TGTGCCAGCAGTGATCGTAGGTCCTACGAGCAGTACTTC; J gene: TRBJ2-7; D gene: NA; clone size: NA; V gene: TRBV2
CDR3 protein: CASSETGNEQYF; CDR3 DNA: TGTGCCAGCAGTGAGACAGGGAACGAGCAGTACTTC; J gene: TRBJ2-7; D gene: TRBD1; clone size: NA; V gene: TRBV25-1
CDR3 protein: CASSFWSDYGYTF; CDR3 DNA: TGTGCCAGCAGTTTTTGGTCCGACTATGGCTACACCTTC; J gene: TRBJ1-2; D gene: NA; clone size: NA; V gene: TRBV28
CDR3 protein: CSAGSADERERGEQYF; CDR3 DNA: TGCAGTGCCGGCAGCGCCGACGAGCGGGAAAGGGGCGAGCAGTACTTC; J gene: TRBJ2-7; D gene: TRBD2; clone size: NA; V gene: TRBV20-1
CDR3 protein: CASSPDGGNEAFF; CDR3 DNA: TGTGCCAGCAGCCCGGACGGTGGGAATGAAGCTTTCTTT; J gene: TRBJ1-1; D gene: NA; clone size: NA; V gene: TRBV7-9
CDR3 protein: CASRDSERETQYF; CDR3 DNA: TGTGCCAGCAGAGATTCGGAACGGGAGACCCAGTACTTC; J gene: TRBJ2-5; D gene: NA; clone size: once; V gene: TRBV25-1
CDR3 protein: CASSVGQDTDTQYF; CDR3 DNA: TGTGCCAGCAGCGTAGGGCAGGACACAGATACGCAGTATTTT; J gene: TRBJ2-3; D gene: NA; clone size: once; V gene: TRBV9
CDR3 protein: CATRGAHTEAFF; CDR3 DNA: TGTGCCACCAGGGGGGCGCACACTGAAGCTTTCTTT; J gene: TRBJ1-1; D gene: NA; clone size: once; V gene: TRBV24-1
CDR3 protein: CASSLRLATQETQYF; CDR3 DNA: TGTGCCAGCAGCTTGCGACTCGCGACCCAAGAGACCCAGTACTTC; J gene: TRBJ2-5; D gene: NA; clone size: NA; V gene: TRBV5-4
CDR3 protein: CAWSPPAGGETQYF; CDR3 DNA: TGTGCCTGGAGTCCCCCCGCAGGGGGAGAGACCCAGTACTTC; J gene: TRBJ2-5; D gene: TRBD1; clone size: few; V gene: TRBV30
CDR3 protein: CASSPDGQGLNTEAFF; CDR3 DNA: TGTGCCAGCAGCCCCGATGGACAGGGCTTGAACACTGAAGCTTTCTTT; J gene: TRBJ1-1; D gene: TRBD1; clone size: NA; V gene: TRBV5-6
CDR3 protein: CASSPRTGGNTIYF; CDR3 DNA: TGTGCCAGCTCACCACGGACAGGGGGAAACACCATATATTTT; J gene: TRBJ1-3; D gene: TRBD1; clone size: NA; V gene: TRBV18
CDR3 protein: CASSKERGEETQYF; CDR3 DNA: TGTGCCAGCAGTAAAGAACGAGGAGAGGAGACCCAGTACTTC; J gene: TRBJ2-5; D gene: NA; clone size: NA; V gene: TRBV6-5
CDR3 protein: CSARGTSGIDEQYF; CDR3 DNA: TGCAGTGCTAGAGGGACTAGCGGGATTGACGAGCAGTACTTC; J gene: TRBJ2-7; D gene: TRBD2; clone size: once; V gene: TRBV20-1
CDR3 protein: CASSVGTDGQPQHF; CDR3 DNA: TGTGCCAGCAGCGTCGGGACAGATGGGCAGCCCCAGCATTTT; J gene: TRBJ1-5; D gene: TRBD1; clone size: NA; V gene: TRBV9
CDR3 protein: CASSQERDGGYEQYF; CDR3 DNA: TGCGCCAGCAGCCAAGAGCGGGACGGCGGCTACGAGCAGTACTTC; J gene: TRBJ2-7; D gene: NA; clone size: NA; V gene: TRBV4-3
CDR3 protein: CSAPRTSGGVPDTQYF; CDR3 DNA: TGCAGTGCCCCGCGGACTAGCGGAGGGGTTCCAGATACGCAGTATTTT; J gene: TRBJ2-3; D gene: TRBD2; clone size: NA; V gene: TRBV20-1
CDR3 protein: CAWSGADGPKNIQYF; CDR3 DNA: TGTGCCTGGAGTGGGGCTGACGGCCCCAAAAACATTCAGTACTTC; J gene: TRBJ2-4; D gene: NA; clone size: NA; V gene: TRBV30
CDR3 protein: CATIPRTIYNEQFF; CDR3 DNA: TGTGCCACCATCCCCCGGACTATCTACAATGAGCAGTTCTTC; J gene: TRBJ2-1; D gene: NA; clone size: NA; V gene: TRBV6-6
CDR3 protein: CASSLSTGDIGEKLFF; CDR3 DNA: TGTGCCAGCAGCTTATCAACAGGGGACATCGGTGAAAAACTGTTTTTT; J gene: TRBJ1-4; D gene: TRBD1; clone size: once; V gene: TRBV13
CDR3 protein: CASSRLLTGRLGLNTEAFF; CDR3 DNA: TGTGCCAGTAGTCGACTCCTAACAGGGAGGTTGGGGTTGAACACTGAAGCTTTCTTT; J gene: TRBJ1-1; D gene: NA; clone size: NA; V gene: TRBV19
CDR3 protein: CASSLVGNEQFF; CDR3 DNA: TGTGCCAGCAGTTTAGTTGGTAATGAGCAGTTCTTC; J gene: TRBJ2-1; D gene: NA; clone size: NA; V gene: TRBV12-3/TRBV12-4
CDR3 protein: CAWVGFRQGLGEQFF; CDR3 DNA: TGTGCCTGGGTGGGGTTCCGACAGGGATTAGGTGAGCAGTTCTTC; J gene: TRBJ2-1; D gene: TRBD1; clone size: NA; V gene: TRBV30
CDR3 protein: CASSRVGGLQETQYF; CDR3 DNA: TGCGCCAGCAGCCGCGTTGGGGGGCTTCAAGAGACCCAGTACTTC; J gene: TRBJ2-5; D gene: NA; clone size: NA; V gene: TRBV4-1
CDR3 protein: CASSYNAGNTGELFF; CDR3 DNA: TGTGCCAGCAGTTATAACGCAGGGAACACCGGGGAGCTGTTTTTT; J gene: TRBJ2-2; D gene: NA; clone size: NA; V gene: TRBV6-5
CDR3 protein: CAWSDWITTTSYEQYF; CDR3 DNA: TGTGCCTGGAGTGATTGGATTACAACCACCTCCTACGAGCAGTACTTC; J gene: TRBJ2-7; D gene: NA; clone size: NA; V gene: TRBV30
CDR3 protein: CASSPAPFREADYEQYF; CDR3 DNA: TGTGCCAGCTCCCCAGCACCCTTCCGGGAAGCTGACTACGAGCAGTACTTC; J gene: TRBJ2-7; D gene: NA; clone size: NA; V gene: TRBV18
CDR3 protein: CASSYGQGGNEQYF; CDR3 DNA: TGTGCCAGCAGTTACGGACAGGGGGGGAACGAGCAGTACTTC; J gene: TRBJ2-7; D gene: TRBD1; clone size: NA; V gene: TRBV5-4